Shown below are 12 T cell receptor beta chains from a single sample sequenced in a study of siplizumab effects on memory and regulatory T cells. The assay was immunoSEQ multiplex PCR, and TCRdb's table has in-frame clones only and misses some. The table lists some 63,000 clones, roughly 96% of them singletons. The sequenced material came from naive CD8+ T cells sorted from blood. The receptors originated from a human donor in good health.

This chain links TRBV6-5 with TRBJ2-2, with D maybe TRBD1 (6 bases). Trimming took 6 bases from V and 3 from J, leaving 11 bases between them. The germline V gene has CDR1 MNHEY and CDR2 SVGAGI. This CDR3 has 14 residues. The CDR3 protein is CASSETGYTGELFF. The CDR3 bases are TGTGCCAGCAGCGAAACAGGGTACACCGGGGAGCTGTTTTTT.

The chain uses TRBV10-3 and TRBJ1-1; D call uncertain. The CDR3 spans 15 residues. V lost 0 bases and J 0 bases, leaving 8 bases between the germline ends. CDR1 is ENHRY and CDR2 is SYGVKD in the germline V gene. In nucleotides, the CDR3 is TGTGCCATCAGTGAGTCGGGGTTTATGAACACTGAAGCTTTCTTT. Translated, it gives CAISESGFMNTEAFF.

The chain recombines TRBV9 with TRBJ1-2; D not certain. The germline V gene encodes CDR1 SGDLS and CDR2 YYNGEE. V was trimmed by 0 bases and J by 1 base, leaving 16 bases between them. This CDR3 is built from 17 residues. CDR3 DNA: TGTGCCAGCAGCGTAGCGGTGACGCCCGACGGTAACTATGGCTACACCTTC. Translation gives CASSVAVTPDGNYGYTF.

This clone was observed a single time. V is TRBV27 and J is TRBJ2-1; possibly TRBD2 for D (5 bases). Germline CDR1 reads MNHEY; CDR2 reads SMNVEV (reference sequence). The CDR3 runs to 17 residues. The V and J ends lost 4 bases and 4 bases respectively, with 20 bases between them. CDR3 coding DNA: TGTGCCAGCAGTTCAGCCCCGGGGTTAGCGCAGTACAATGAGCAGTTCTTC. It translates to CASSSAPGLAQYNEQFF.

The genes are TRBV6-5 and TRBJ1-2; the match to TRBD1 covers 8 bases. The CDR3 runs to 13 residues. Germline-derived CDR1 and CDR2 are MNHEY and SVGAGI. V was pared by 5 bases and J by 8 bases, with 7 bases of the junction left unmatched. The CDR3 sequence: CASSPQGAGGYTF. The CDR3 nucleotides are TGTGCCAGCAGTCCGCAGGGGGCTGGGGGCTACACCTTC.

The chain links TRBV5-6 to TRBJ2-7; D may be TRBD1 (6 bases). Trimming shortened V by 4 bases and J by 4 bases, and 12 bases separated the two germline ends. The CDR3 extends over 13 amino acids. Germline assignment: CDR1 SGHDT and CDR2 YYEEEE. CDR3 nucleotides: TGTGCCAGCAGCCTACCCCAGGGGTACGAGCAGTACTTC. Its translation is CASSLPQGYEQYF.

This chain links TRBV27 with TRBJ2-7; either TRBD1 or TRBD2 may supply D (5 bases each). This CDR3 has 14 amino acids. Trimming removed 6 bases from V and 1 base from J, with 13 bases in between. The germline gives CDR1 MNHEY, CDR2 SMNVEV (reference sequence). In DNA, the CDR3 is TGTGCCAGCAGCCCAGGAGAGGGGTCCTACGAGCAGTACTTC. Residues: CASSPGEGSYEQYF.

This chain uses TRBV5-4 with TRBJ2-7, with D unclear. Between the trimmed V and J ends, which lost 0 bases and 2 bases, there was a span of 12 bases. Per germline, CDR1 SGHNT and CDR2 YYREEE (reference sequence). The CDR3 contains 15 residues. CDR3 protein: CASSLVSASPYEQYF. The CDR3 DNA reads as TGTGCCAGCAGCTTGGTCTCGGCCAGCCCCTACGAGCAGTACTTC.

CDR3 sequence reads: CASSLASFKIEAFF. The CDR3 coding sequence is TGTGCCAGCAGCTTGGCCTCATTCAAAATAGAAGCTTTCTTT. The genes are TRBV5-6 and TRBJ1-1; D uncertain. This CDR3 comprises 14 residues. V dropped 0 bases and J dropped 8 bases, with 14 bases sitting between them. Germline V CDR1 and CDR2: SGHDT, YYEEEE.

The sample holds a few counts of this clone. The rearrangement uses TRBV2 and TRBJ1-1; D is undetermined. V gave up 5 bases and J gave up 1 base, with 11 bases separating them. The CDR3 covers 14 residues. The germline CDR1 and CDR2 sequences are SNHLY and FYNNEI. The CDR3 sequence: CASSYGTGNTEAFF. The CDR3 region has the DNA TGTGCCAGCAGTTATGGAACGGGGAACACTGAAGCTTTCTTT.

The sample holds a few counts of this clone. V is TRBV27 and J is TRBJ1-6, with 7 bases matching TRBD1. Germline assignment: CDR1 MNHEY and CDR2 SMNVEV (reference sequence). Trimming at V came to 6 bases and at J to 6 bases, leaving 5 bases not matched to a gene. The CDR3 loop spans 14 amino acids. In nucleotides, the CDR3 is TGTGCCAGCAGGCAGGGGGAGAGTAATTCACCCCTCCACTTT. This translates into CASRQGESNSPLHF.

For the CDR3, the DNA is TGTGCCTTCGGGACAGGGGGCGTTGCTGCTTTCTTT. Amino acids: CAFGTGGVAAFF. The chain recombines TRBV30 with TRBJ1-1; 12 bases are shared with TRBD1. The germline V gene has CDR1 GTSNPN and CDR2 SVGIG (reference sequence). This CDR3 has 12 amino acids. V gave up 7 bases and J gave up 11 bases; unmatched junction bases: 8.